This entry concerns a single TCR beta chain. Its antigen is unidentified. PCR primers comprised 60 Vbeta and 13 Jbeta primers. Generated by immunoSEQ multiplex PCR, the TCRdb table keeps only in-frame clones and is missing some. Its table records some 72,000 clones. This sample is part of a study of cytomegalovirus exposure and HLA in healthy donors. Regarding the study as a whole: Most of the TCR beta V segments (in an earlier analysis) were productive either about 87% or about 30% of the time. In a later analysis, TCR association rates varied by HLA locus: DRB1 most, HLA-C fewest. Researchers reported in a later analysis that a missense DCLRE1C variant was tied to TCR beta V- and J-gene trimming.

Trimming at V came to 0 bases and at J to 6 bases, leaving 12 bases not matched to a gene. This CDR3 is 17 amino acids long. CDR1 and CDR2 from the germline V gene are SEHNR and FQNEAQ (reference sequence). The specimen sequenced was PBMCs. The TCR was taken from a boy aged 5-17 years in good health and CMV-seronegative. The chain links TRBV7-9 to TRBJ2-7, with TRBD2 identical over 9 bases. CDR3 in DNA: TGTGCCAGCAGCTTAGCCCCCCTAGCGGGGCCCCCCCTCGAGCAGTACTTC. Protein: CASSLAPLAGPPLEQYF.